This TCR beta chain was identified during a study of beta chain features in type 1 diabetes. All of the isolated RNA was reverse transcribed, so expressed TCRB transcripts were sequenced. Produced via immunoSEQ multiplex PCR; TCRdb's table is partial and in-frame only. Of 200,000 to 250,000 clones in the sample, approximately 13% were seen once. A heparinised blood draw that averaged approximately 110 mL was obtained once from each donor. Remarks on this clone: Its antigen remains unidentified.

Trimming stripped 3 bases from V and 0 bases from J, with 10 bases between. The CDR3 length is 14 residues. Germline CDR1 and CDR2: SGHNT and YYREEE (reference sequence). Whole-study results and caveats: Moderate yet significant TCRB CDR3 shortening was seen in Type 1 diabetes patients in all four CD4+ subsets. Researchers reported that naive, central memory and Treg TCRB repertoires appeared more similar in patients than in healthy donors.

The receptor's source is a man aged 25-40 years with type 1 diabetes. Sample: naive CD4+ T cells from blood. This sequence joins TRBV5-4 and TRBJ2-7; possible D gene TRBD1, 6 bases. The CDR3 DNA reads TGTGCCAGCAGCTCGAAGGGGGACTCCTACGAGCAGTACTTC. This sequence encodes CASSSKGDSYEQYF.